The sequence of this TCR beta chain was determined in a study of neurological immune-mediated disorders. Study-level results: The most TCR clonal expansion was seen in HTLV-1-associated myelopathy, whereas the least was seen in multiple sclerosis, below the level in healthy controls.

Stated time point: longitudinal time-point 3. The cDNA was generated by 5'RACE with 10-nucleotide random UMIs. A single run covered 15-18 subjects with over 170 million TCR-beta sequences. In TCRdb, the 5' RACE reads were re-called with MiXCR into one record per CDR3 protein. Found here are around 53,000 distinct CDR3 sequences, 6.5% to 8.5% of them singletons; the top ten hold 1.9%. This clonotype has ten or more counts. Its specificity is unknown. The J segment lost 6 bases and the V segment lost 0 bases, leaving 5 bases of the junction unmatched. In germline, CDR1 is SQVTM, CDR2 ANQGSEA. This CDR3 contains 14 residues.

Material: PBMCs. The rearrangement uses TRBV29-1 and TRBJ2-1, with TRBD2 identical over 7 bases. The clonotype was recovered from a woman in her forties in good health. CDR3 DNA sequence: TGCAGCGTTGAAGATAGCGGGCTTAGCAATGAGCAGTTCTTC. It translates to CSVEDSGLSNEQFF.